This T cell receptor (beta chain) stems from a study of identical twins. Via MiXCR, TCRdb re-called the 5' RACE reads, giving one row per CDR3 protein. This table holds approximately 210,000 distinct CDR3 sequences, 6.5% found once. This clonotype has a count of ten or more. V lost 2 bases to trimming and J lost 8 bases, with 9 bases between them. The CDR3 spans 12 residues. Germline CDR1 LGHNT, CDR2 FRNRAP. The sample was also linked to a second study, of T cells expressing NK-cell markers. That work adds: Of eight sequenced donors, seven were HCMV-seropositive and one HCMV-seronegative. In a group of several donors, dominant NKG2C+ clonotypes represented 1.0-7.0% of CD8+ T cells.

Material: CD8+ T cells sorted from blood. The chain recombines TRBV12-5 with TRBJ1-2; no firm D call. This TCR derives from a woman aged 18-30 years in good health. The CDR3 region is CASGLRLFGYTF. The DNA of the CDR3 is TGTGCTAGTGGTTTGAGGCTCTTCGGCTACACCTTC.